What follows are 18 T cell receptor beta chains derived from one specimen sequenced in a study of a mutant IDH1 vaccine in newly diagnosed glioma. Assay: immunoSEQ multiplex PCR; the TCRdb copy retains only in-frame clones and omits some. This table holds tens of thousands of clones, about 75% found once. Antigens for these TCRs are unknown. Sample time point: week 23, last vaccination. The study gave 300 ug of mutant IDH1 20-mer peptide per vaccine dose, with topical imiquimod. Source: PBMCs, taken from a glioma patient whose treatment included an IDH1 peptide vaccine. These receptors were obtained from a man aged 45-65 years with glioma.

The chain is built from TRBV30 and TRBJ2-5; 7 bases match TRBD2. The CDR3 contains 18 residues. Germline lookup yields CDR1 GTSNPN and CDR2 SVGIG (reference sequence). The trim removed 1 base at V and 1 base at J, leaving 15 bases unmatched. The CDR3 region has the DNA TGTGCCTGGAGTGATTCAGGGCGTGGGGCGGGGGTCCAAGAGACCCAGTACTTC. Encoded protein: CAWSDSGRGAGVQETQYF.

J is TRBJ2-2 and V is TRBV2; TRBD2 matches 13 bases. V lost 0 bases, J lost 4 bases, and 2 bases stayed unmatched. This CDR3 spans 17 amino acids. CDR1 is SNHLY and CDR2 is FYNNEI in the germline V gene. As DNA, the CDR3 is TGTGCCAGCAGTGAAGCGCGACTAGCGGGGGGCACCGGGGAGCTGTTTTTT. As protein: CASSEARLAGGTGELFF.

This clone came up a few times. This chain joins TRBV5-1 and TRBJ1-2, with 12 nucleotides matching TRBD1. The CDR3 is 17 residues long. The germline gives CDR1 SGHRS, CDR2 YFSETQ. Trimming took 4 bases from V and 4 from J; bases not matched to a gene: 11. The CDR3 DNA reads TGCGCCAGCAGCCAAATGCCCGGGACAGGGGGCGTCTATGGCTACACCTTC. Protein sequence: CASSQMPGTGGVYGYTF. The variable domain in full, completed from reference TRBV5-1 and TRBJ1-2, reads KAGVTQTPRYLIKTRGQQVTLSCSPISGHRSVSWYQQTPGQGLQFLFEYFSETQRNKGNFPGRFSGRQFSNSRSEMNVSTLELGDSALYLCASSQMPGTGGVYGYTFGSGTRLTVV.

In DNA, the CDR3 is TGTGCCAGCAGCCGTACAGGGGGCACTGAAGCTTTCTTT. This sequence encodes CASSRTGGTEAFF. The chain joins TRBV7-9 to TRBJ1-1; 8 nucleotides match TRBD1. The length of the CDR3 is 13 residues. Germline CDR1 is SEHNR and CDR2 is FQNEAQ (reference sequence). The V and J ends lost 5 bases and 4 bases, in that order; junction bases with no gene match: 3.

The genes are TRBV19 and TRBJ2-2; 10 bases align to TRBD1. Trimming took 2 bases from V and 6 from J; bases not matched to a gene: 3. This CDR3 contains 15 residues. Looked up from germline, CDR1 is LNHDA and CDR2 is SQIVND (reference sequence). The CDR3 sequence: CASSIKGTGAGELFF. CDR3 sequence (DNA): TGTGCCAGTAGTATAAAGGGGACAGGGGCCGGGGAGCTGTTTTTT. The full variable domain, with the rest looked up from reference TRBV19 and TRBJ2-2, is DGGITQSPKYLFRKEGQNVTLSCEQNLNHDAMYWYRQDPGQGLRLIYYSQIVNDFQKGDIAEGYSVSREKKESFPLTVTSAQKNPTAFYLCASSIKGTGAGELFFGEGSRLTVL.

The rearrangement uses TRBV2 and TRBJ2-3, with unresolved D. The V gene's germline CDR1 is SNHLY and CDR2 FYNNEI. The CDR3 is 16 amino acids. V lost 6 bases, J lost 4 bases, and 20 bases lay in between. The CDR3 DNA is TGTGCCAGCAGGCCGTTAGACCTCCTCGAGGCAGATACGCAGTATTTT. Translation gives CASRPLDLLEADTQYF.

The rearrangement uses TRBV5-1 and TRBJ1-5, with 9 bases lining up with TRBD1. The germline V gene encodes CDR1 SGHRS and CDR2 YFSETQ. The CDR3 is made up of 14 amino acids. V dropped 3 bases and J dropped 5; count of bases not matched to a gene: 3. The CDR3 DNA sequence: TGCGCCAGCAGCTATACAGGGGGCGATCAGCCCCAGCATTTT. It translates to CASSYTGGDQPQHF. Full variable domain (outside the CDR3, taken from reference TRBV5-1 and TRBJ1-5): KAGVTQTPRYLIKTRGQQVTLSCSPISGHRSVSWYQQTPGQGLQFLFEYFSETQRNKGNFPGRFSGRQFSNSRSEMNVSTLELGDSALYLCASSYTGGDQPQHFGDGTRLSIL.

The rearrangement links TRBV6-5 to TRBJ2-7, with unresolved D. The V end lost 7 bases, the J end lost 11 bases, and 21 bases lay between the germline ends. The length of the CDR3 is 13 residues. Germline V gene data show CDR1 as MNHEY and CDR2 as SVGAGI. For the CDR3, the DNA is TGTGCCAGCACCTTACCCTCCTTAGGTGAGGAGTACTTC. Translating gives CASTLPSLGEEYF.

The chain uses TRBV27 and TRBJ2-7; TRBD2 is a possible D gene (5 bases). The CDR3 covers 12 residues. The V gene lost 5 bases and the J gene lost 3 bases, with 8 bases spanning the gap. Germline V gene data show CDR1 as MNHEY and CDR2 as SMNVEV (reference sequence). CDR3 nucleotide sequence: TGTGCCAGCAGTGACGGACTCTACGAGCAGTACTTC. Its protein is CASSDGLYEQYF.

The V call is TRBV10-2, the J call TRBJ1-5; TRBD1 is a possible D gene (6 bases). From germline, CDR1 is WSHSY and CDR2 SAAADI. The CDR3 sequence is 15 residues long. V was clipped by 5 bases and J by 0 bases, with 11 bases between them. This CDR3 reads CASSLDSNSNQPQHF. CDR3 DNA: TGCGCCAGCAGTTTGGACAGCAATAGCAATCAGCCCCAGCATTTT.

The sample holds one count of this clone. The chain links TRBV2 to TRBJ2-7; D possibly corresponds to TRBD2 (5 bases). Trimming left V 6 bases short and J 5 bases short, with 8 bases between. The CDR3 spans 11 residues. Germline CDR1 SNHLY, CDR2 FYNNEI. The CDR3 here is CASRADDEQYF. The CDR3 DNA is TGTGCCAGCAGAGCGGATGACGAGCAGTACTTC.

The genes are TRBV19 and TRBJ2-5; D unresolved. V gave up 1 base and J gave up 5 bases, with 8 bases separating them. This CDR3 is built from 13 residues. The V gene's germline CDR1 is LNHDA and CDR2 SQIVND (reference sequence). The CDR3 coding sequence is TGTGCCAGTAGTATAGGAAGGTCGGAGACCCAGTACTTC. It yields the protein CASSIGRSETQYF.

This chain joins TRBV30 and TRBJ1-3, with D hard to call. The length of the CDR3 is 17 residues. Germline V gene data show CDR1 as GTSNPN and CDR2 as SVGIG (reference sequence). Trimming removed 2 bases from V and 0 bases from J, with 17 bases in between. The DNA for the CDR3 is TGTGCCTGGAGTTCCATCCGACATGGGAGCTCTGGAAACACCATATATTTT. Protein sequence: CAWSSIRHGSSGNTIYF.

The CDR3 nucleotides are TGTGCCAGCAGTTTAAAGGACAGGGATAACTATGGCTACACCTTC. Residues: CASSLKDRDNYGYTF. This sequence joins TRBV27 and TRBJ1-2, with TRBD1 identical over 8 bases. Germline CDR1 and CDR2: MNHEY and SMNVEV (reference sequence). There are 15 residues in the CDR3. V dropped 2 bases and J dropped 1; count of bases not matched to a gene: 3.

This chain uses TRBV4-1 with TRBJ1-3; perhaps TRBD1 as D (5 bases). In germline, CDR1 is MGHRA, CDR2 YSYEKL. V was pared by 5 bases and J by 2 bases, with 16 bases between. CDR3 length equals 16 residues. CDR3 bases: TGCGCCAGCAGCTTTCAACTCCGGGGGGCTGGAAACACCATATATTTT. This codes for CASSFQLRGAGNTIYF.

V usage is TRBV29-1 and J usage is TRBJ2-7; 8 positions match TRBD2. CDR3 size: 15 residues. Losses at the gene ends were 7 bases for V and 3 bases for J; bases not matched to a gene: 14. The germline gives CDR1 SQVTM, CDR2 ANQGSEA. Here the CDR3 reads CSAGGGPGRDYEQYF. The CDR3 region has the DNA TGCAGCGCCGGGGGGGGCCCGGGGCGAGACTACGAGCAGTACTTC.

The chain joins TRBV10-3 to TRBJ1-3, with 8 bases aligning to TRBD1. Germline CDR1 is ENHRY and CDR2 is SYGVKD. This CDR3 spans 15 amino acids. The V and J ends lost 7 bases and 1 base, in that order; junction bases with no gene match: 6. Here the CDR3 DNA reads TGTGCCATCAACCCGGGACAGGCTTCTGGAAACACCATATATTTT. This codes for CAINPGQASGNTIYF.

This rearrangement joins TRBV5-1 to TRBJ1-5; D is uncertain. CDR1 is SGHRS and CDR2 is YFSETQ in the germline V gene. V lost 4 bases and J lost 0, with 20 bases in between. The length of the CDR3 is 18 residues. DNA of the CDR3: TGCGCCAGCAGCCCCTTTCCGTCGGATACGGATAGCAATCAGCCCCAGCATTTT. It specifies CASSPFPSDTDSNQPQHF.